The clone carrying this T cell receptor (beta chain) was observed a single time. Its antigen is unknown. This specimen belongs to a study of cytomegalovirus exposure and HLA in healthy donors. As for the study in general: Within the Caucasian-associated ancestry cluster were 81% of the 398 genotyped donors.

The primer mix had 60 Vbeta and 13 Jbeta primers. Profiling relied on immunoSEQ multiplex PCR, and the TCRdb table lists in-frame clones only, not all of them. The table shows approximately 140,000 clones, with around two thirds occurring only once. General study points: CMV serostatus was the sole immune exposure information available.

The V end was cut by 4 bases, the J end by 4 bases, with 11 bases between. Looked up from germline, CDR1 is SGHRS and CDR2 is YFSETQ. The CDR3 contains 14 residues. The sequence came from a human donor in good health. The chain uses TRBV5-1 and TRBJ1-4; D possibly corresponds to TRBD1 (6 bases). The specimen sequenced was PBMCs. Here the CDR3 reads CASSEGHINEKLFF. CDR3 coding DNA: TGCGCCAGCAGCGAGGGACACATTAATGAAAAACTGTTTTTT.